This TCR beta chain derives from a study of blood T cell repertoires in COVID-19. The wider study: COVID-19 samples, acute and convalescent, were from the United States, Italy and Spain. Nucleic acid was either cDNA or gDNA, and it came from T cells, B-cell-depleted T cells, or PBMCs.

Original data processing: How many nucleated cells were present was estimated from reference gene primer amplification. TCRdb's table, derived via immunoSEQ multiplex PCR, lists solely in-frame clones and lacks some. The D gene and trimming were derived from the DNA, and the V and J assignments and clone size from that table. The table has 150,000 to 200,000 clones, roughly 85% seen once. Only one count was recorded for this clone. Sequenced material: peripheral blood. The clonotype originates from a man between 60 and 75 years old with acute or convalescent COVID-19.

The CDR3 here is CASMDRGGEEKLFF. The CDR3 bases are TGTGCCAGCATGGACAGGGGCGGGGAGGAAAAACTGTTTTTT. The V and J genes are TRBV6-4 and TRBJ1-4; 9 bases line up with TRBD1. The CDR3 spans 14 residues. The germline CDR1 and CDR2 sequences are MRHNA and SNTAGT. Trimming at V came to 7 bases and at J to 8 bases, leaving 8 bases not matched to a gene.